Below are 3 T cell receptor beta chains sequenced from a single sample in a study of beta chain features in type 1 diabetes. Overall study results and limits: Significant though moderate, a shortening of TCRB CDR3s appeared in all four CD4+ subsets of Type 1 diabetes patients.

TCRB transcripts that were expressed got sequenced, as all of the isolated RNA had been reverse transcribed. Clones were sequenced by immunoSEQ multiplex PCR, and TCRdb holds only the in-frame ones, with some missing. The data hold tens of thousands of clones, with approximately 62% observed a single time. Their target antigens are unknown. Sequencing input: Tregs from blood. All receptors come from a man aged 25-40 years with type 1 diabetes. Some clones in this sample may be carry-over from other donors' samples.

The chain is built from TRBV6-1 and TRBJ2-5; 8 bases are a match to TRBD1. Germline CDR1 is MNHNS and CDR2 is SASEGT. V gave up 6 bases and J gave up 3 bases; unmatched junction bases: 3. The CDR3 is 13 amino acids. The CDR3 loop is CASSLTGEETQYF. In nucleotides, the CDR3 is TGTGCCAGCAGCTTGACAGGGGAAGAGACCCAGTACTTC.

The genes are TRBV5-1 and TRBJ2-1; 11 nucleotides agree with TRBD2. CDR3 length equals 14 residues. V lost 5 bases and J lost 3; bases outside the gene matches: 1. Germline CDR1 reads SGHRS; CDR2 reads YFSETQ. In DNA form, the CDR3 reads TGCGCCAGCAGGGGGACTAGCGGCTACAATGAGCAGTTCTTC. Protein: CASRGTSGYNEQFF.

The CDR3 here is CASSLYETAGELFF. The CDR3 DNA sequence: TGTGCCAGCAGCTTATACGAAACAGCCGGGGAGCTGTTTTTT. The rearrangement uses TRBV11-2 and TRBJ2-2; no firm D call. Trimming removed 2 bases from V and 6 bases from J, with 10 bases in between. This CDR3 region has 14 residues. Germline V CDR1 and CDR2: SGHAT, FQNNGV.